This TCR beta chain appears in the sequencing data of a study of T cell responses to AZD1222 COVID-19 vaccine. Germline V gene data show CDR1 as KGHDR and CDR2 as SFDVKD. V lost 4 bases, J lost 4 bases, and 15 bases stayed unmatched. The CDR3 has 18 residues. Using immunoSEQ multiplex PCR, the repertoire was profiled, and TCRdb retains in-frame clones only, with some absent. The profile covers more than 95,000 clones, with over 90% appearing a single time and more than 4% taken by the ten largest. On this clone: Its antigen is undetermined.

Study conclusions and caveats: Following two doses of AZD1222, Spike-specific TCR breadth and depth rose. Among the donors, most were white British and more were female, and clonal diversity was possibly underestimated.

The rearrangement uses TRBV24-1 and TRBJ1-3, with TRBD1 identical over 7 bases. The specimen was peripheral blood, collected on day 0 of AZD1222 vaccination. This clonotype was sampled from an adult in good health. The CDR3 nucleotides are TGTGCCACCAGTGACTCCCAGGCGGAGGGGGCGAAGGGAAACACCATATATTTT. Protein sequence: CATSDSQAEGAKGNTIYF.